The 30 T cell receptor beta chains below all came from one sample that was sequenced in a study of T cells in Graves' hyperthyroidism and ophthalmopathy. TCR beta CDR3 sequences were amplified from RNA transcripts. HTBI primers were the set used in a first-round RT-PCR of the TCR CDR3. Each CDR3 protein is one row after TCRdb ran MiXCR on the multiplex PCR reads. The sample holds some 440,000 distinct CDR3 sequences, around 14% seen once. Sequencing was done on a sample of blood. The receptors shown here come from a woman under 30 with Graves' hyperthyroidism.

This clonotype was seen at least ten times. The CDR3 nucleotides are TGTGCCAGCGTCCTCCGGGACATAAGAAACACCATATATTTT. Amino acid sequence: CASVLRDIRNTIYF. V usage is TRBV6-1 and J usage is TRBJ1-3, with D possibly matching TRBD1 (6 bases). From germline, CDR1 is MNHNS and CDR2 SASEGT. V dropped 8 bases and J dropped 5 bases, with 16 bases sitting between them. This CDR3 has 14 residues.

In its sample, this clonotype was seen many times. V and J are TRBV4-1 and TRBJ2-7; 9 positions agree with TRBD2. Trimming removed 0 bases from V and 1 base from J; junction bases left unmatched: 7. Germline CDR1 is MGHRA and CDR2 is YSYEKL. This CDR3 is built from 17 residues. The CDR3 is CASSQDSGLAGSYEQYF. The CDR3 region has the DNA TGCGCCAGCAGCCAAGATTCTGGGCTAGCGGGATCCTACGAGCAGTACTTC.

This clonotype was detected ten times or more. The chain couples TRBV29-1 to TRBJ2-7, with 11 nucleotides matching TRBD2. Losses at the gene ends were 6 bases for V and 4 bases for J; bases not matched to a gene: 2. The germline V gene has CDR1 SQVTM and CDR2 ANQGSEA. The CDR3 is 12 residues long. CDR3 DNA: TGCAGCGTCGGGACTAGCGGATACGAGCAGTACTTC. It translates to CSVGTSGYEQYF.

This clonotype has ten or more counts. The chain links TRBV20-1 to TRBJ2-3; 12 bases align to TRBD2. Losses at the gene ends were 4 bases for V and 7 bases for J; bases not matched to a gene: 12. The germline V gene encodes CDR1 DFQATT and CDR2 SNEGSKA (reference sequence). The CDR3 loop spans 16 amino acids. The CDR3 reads CSATSGRAWEPYTQYF. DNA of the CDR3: TGCAGTGCTACTAGCGGGAGGGCCTGGGAGCCGTATACGCAGTATTTT.

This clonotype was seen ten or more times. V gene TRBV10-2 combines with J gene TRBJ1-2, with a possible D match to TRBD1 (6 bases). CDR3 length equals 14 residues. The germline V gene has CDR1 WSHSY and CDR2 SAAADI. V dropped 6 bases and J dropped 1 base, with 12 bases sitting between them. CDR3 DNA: TGCGCCAGCAGGGATGACAGGATTAACTATGGCTACACCTTC. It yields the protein CASRDDRINYGYTF.

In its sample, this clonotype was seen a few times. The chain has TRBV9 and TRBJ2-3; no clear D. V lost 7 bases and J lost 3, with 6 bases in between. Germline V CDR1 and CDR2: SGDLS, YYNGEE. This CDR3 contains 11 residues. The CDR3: CASAGTDTQYF. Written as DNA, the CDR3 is TGTGCCAGCGCAGGAACAGATACGCAGTATTTT.

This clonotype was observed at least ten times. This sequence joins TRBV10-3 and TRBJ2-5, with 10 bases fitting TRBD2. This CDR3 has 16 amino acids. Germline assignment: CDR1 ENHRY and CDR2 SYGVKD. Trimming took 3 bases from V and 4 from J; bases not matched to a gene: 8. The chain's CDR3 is CAISDPWTSGGETQYF. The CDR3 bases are TGTGCCATCAGTGACCCGTGGACTAGCGGAGGAGAGACCCAGTACTTC.

The CDR3 nucleotides read TGTGCCAGCAGCCGGAGTCCGGGACTAGTTGACGAGCAGTACTTC. Translated: CASSRSPGLVDEQYF. This rearrangement joins TRBV5-8 to TRBJ2-7; 8 bases agree with TRBD2. This CDR3 is 15 amino acids long. V was clipped by 4 bases and J by 5 bases; unmatched bases: 11. Germline V gives CDR1 SGHTS, CDR2 YDEGEE.

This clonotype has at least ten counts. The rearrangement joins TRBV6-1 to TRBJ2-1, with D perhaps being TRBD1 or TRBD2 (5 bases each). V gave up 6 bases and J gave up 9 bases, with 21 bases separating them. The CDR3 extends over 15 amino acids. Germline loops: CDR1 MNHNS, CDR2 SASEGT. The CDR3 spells CASSSRSPERGEQFF. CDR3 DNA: TGTGCCAGCAGCTCCCGAAGCCCAGAGAGGGGTGAGCAGTTCTTC.

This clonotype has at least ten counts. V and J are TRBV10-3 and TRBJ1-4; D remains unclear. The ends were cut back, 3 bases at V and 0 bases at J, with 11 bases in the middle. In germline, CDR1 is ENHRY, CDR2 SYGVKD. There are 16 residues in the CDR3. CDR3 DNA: TGTGCCATCAGTGATAAGGGATTTGCAACTAATGAAAAACTGTTTTTT. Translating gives CAISDKGFATNEKLFF.

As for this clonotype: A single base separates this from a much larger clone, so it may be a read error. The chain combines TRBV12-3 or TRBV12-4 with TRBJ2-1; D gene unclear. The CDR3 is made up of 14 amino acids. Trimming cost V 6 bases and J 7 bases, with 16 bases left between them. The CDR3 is CASSLGSPCNEQFF. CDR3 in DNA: TGTGCCAGCAGCCTCGGTTCTCCCTGTAATGAGCAGTTCTTC.

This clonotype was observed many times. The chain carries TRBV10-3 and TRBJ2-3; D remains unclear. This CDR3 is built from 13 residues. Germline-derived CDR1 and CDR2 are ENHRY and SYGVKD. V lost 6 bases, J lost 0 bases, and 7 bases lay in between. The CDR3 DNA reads TGTGCCATCAGGATTACTAGCACAGATACGCAGTATTTT. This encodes CAIRITSTDTQYF.

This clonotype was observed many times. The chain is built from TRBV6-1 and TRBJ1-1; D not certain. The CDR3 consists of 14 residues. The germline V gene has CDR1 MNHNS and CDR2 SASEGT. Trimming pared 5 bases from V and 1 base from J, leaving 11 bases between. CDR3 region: CASSYQTANTEAFF. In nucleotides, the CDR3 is TGTGCCAGCAGTTACCAAACAGCGAACACTGAAGCTTTCTTT.

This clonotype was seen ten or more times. DNA of the CDR3: TGTGCCTGGAGTGAGAAACAGGGCGGCTACACCTTC. As protein: CAWSEKQGGYTF. The chain recombines TRBV30 with TRBJ1-2; a possible D gene is TRBD1 (6 bases). V was shortened by 1 base and J by 8 bases, with 11 bases between the two germline ends. The CDR3 loop spans 12 amino acids. CDR1 and CDR2 (germline): GTSNPN, SVGIG (reference sequence). Drawing the rest from reference TRBV30 and TRBJ1-2, the complete variable domain is SQTIHQWPATLVQPVGSPLSLECTVEGTSNPNLYWYRQAAGRGLQLLFYSVGIGQISSEVPQNLSASRPQDRQFILSSKKLLLSDSGFYLCAWSEKQGGYTFGSGTRLTVV.

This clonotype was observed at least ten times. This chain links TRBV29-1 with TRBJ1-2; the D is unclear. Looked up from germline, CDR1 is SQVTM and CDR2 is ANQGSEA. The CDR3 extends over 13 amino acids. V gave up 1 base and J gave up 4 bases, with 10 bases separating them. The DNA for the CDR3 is TGCAGCGTTGAAGGTGCCGGATTCTATGGCTACACCTTC. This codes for CSVEGAGFYGYTF. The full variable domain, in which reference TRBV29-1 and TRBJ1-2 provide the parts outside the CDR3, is SAVISQKPSRDICQRGTSLTIQCQVDSQVTMMFWYRQQPGQSLTLIATANQGSEATYESGFVIDKFPISRPNLTFSTLTVSNMSPEDSSIYLCSVEGAGFYGYTFGSGTRLTVV.

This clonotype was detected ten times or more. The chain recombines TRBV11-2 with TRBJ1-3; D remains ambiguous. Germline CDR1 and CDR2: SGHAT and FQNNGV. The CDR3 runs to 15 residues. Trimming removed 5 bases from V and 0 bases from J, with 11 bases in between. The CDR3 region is CASSQLRVSGNTIYF. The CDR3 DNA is TGTGCCAGCAGCCAACTCCGCGTCTCTGGAAACACCATATATTTT.

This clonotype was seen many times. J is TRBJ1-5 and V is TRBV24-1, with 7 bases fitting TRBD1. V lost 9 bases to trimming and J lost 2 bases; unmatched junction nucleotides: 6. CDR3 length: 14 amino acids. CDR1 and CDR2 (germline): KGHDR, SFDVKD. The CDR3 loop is CATSNTGGNQPQHF. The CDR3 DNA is TGTGCCACCTCAAACACAGGGGGCAATCAGCCCCAGCATTTT.

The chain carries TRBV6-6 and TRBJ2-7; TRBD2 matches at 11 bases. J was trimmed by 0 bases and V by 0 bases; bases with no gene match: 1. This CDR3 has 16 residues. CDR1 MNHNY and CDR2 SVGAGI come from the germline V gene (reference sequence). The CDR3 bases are TGTGCCAGCAGTTACTCGGGACTAGCGGACTCCTACGAGCAGTACTTC. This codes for CASSYSGLADSYEQYF.

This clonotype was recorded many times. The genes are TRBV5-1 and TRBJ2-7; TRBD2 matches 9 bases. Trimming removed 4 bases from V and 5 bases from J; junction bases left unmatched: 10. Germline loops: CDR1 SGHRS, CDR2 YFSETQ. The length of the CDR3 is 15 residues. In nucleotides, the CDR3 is TGCGCCAGCAGCCCAAGGGGGCGGGAGGGGAACGAGCAGTACTTC. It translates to CASSPRGREGNEQYF.

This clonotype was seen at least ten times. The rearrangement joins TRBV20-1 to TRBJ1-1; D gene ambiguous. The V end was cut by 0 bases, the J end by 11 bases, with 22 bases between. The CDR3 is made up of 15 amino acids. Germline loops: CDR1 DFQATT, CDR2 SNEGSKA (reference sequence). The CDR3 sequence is CSARDQKEPTLDAFF. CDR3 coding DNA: TGCAGTGCTAGAGATCAAAAGGAACCTACTCTTGACGCTTTCTTT.

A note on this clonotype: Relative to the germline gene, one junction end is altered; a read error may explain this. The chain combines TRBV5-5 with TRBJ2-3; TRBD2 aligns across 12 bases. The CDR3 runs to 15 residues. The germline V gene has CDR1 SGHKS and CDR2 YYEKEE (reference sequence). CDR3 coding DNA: TGCGCCAGCAGCTCCGGGACTAGCGGGTCAGATACGCAGTATTTT. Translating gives CASSSGTSGSDTQYF.

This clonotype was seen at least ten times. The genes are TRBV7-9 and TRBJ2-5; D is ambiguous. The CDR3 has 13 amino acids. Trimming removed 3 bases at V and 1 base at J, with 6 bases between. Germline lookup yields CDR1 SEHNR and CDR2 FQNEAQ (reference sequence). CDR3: CASSLGSQETQYF. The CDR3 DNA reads TGTGCCAGCAGCTTGGGGTCCCAAGAGACCCAGTACTTC.

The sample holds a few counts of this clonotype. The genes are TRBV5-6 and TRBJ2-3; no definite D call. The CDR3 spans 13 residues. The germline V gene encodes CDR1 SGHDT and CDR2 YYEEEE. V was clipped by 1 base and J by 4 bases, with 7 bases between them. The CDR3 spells CASSLLFADTQYF. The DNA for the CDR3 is TGTGCCAGCAGCTTGTTGTTCGCAGATACGCAGTATTTT.

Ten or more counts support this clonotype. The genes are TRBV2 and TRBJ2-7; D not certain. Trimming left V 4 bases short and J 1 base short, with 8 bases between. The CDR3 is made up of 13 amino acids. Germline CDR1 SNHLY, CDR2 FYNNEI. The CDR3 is CASSVGRSYEQYF. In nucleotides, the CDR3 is TGTGCCAGCAGTGTGGGCAGGTCCTACGAGCAGTACTTC.

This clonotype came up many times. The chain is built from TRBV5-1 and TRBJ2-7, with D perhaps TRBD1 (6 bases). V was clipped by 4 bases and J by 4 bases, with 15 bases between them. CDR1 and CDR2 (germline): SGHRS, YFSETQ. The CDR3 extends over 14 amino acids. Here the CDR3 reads CASSPSTGNYEQYF. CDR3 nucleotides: TGCGCCAGCAGCCCCTCCACAGGGAATTACGAGCAGTACTTC.

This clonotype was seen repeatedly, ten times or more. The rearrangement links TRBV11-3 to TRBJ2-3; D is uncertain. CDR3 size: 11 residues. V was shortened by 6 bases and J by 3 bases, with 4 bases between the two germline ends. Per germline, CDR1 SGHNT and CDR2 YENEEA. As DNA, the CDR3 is TGTGCCAGCAGAAAGACAGATACGCAGTATTTT. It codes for CASRKTDTQYF.

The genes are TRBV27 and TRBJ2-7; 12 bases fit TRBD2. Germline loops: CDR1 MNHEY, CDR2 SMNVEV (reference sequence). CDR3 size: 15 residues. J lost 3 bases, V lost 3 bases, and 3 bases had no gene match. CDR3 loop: CASSLSSGGVYEQYF. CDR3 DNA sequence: TGTGCCAGCAGTTTGTCTAGCGGGGGGGTCTACGAGCAGTACTTC.

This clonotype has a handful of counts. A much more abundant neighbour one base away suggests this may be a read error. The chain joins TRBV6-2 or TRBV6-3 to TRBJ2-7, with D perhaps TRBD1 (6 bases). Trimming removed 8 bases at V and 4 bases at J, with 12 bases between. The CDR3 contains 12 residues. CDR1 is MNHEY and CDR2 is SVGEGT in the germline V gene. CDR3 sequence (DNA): TGTGCCAGCGGGAAAGGGGGTTACGAGCAGTACTTC. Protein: CASGKGGYEQYF.

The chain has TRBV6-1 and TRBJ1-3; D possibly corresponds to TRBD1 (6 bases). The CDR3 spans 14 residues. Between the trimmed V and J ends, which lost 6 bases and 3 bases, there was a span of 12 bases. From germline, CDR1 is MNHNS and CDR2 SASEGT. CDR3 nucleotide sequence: TGTGCCAGCAGAGTTGAGGGGGGTGGAAACACCATATATTTT. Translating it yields CASRVEGGGNTIYF.

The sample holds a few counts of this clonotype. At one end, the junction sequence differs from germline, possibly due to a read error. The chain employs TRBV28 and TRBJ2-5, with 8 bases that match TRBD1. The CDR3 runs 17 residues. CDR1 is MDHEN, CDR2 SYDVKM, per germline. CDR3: CANSSPRFGQGQETQYF. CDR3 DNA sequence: TGTGCCAACAGTTCACCCCGGTTCGGACAGGGACAAGAGACCCAGTACTTC.